This T cell receptor (beta chain) originates from a study of Graves' ophthalmopathy and Graves' hyperthyroidism. The sequenced template was RNA, covering the TCR beta CDR3 region. The first-round RT-PCR employed HTBI primers together with the Qiagen OneStep RT-PCR kit. A multiplex PCR was then performed as the second round. MiXCR, run by TCRdb on the multiplex PCR reads, gives a single entry per CDR3 protein. The sample has 600,000 to 950,000 distinct CDR3 sequences, 35% to 50% seen once. Unmatched junction bases numbered 5, after V lost 7 bases and J lost 7 bases. From germline, CDR1 is SNHLY and CDR2 FYNNEI. CDR3 length: 13 residues.

Source material: peripheral blood. This receptor was taken from an adult man with Graves' ophthalmopathy. The chain uses TRBV2 and TRBJ1-2, with 11 bases matching TRBD1. As DNA, the CDR3 is TGTGCCAGCAAGGGGACAGGGGGGGTTGGCTACACCTTC. It codes for CASKGTGGVGYTF. Full variable domain (outside the CDR3, taken from reference TRBV2 and TRBJ1-2): EPEVTQTPSHQVTQMGQEVILRCVPISNHLYFYWYRQILGQKVEFLVSFYNNEISEKSEIFDDQFSVERPDGSNFTLKIRSTKLEDSAMYFCASKGTGGVGYTFGSGTRLTVV.